The rows below give T cell receptor beta chains drawn from one sample of a study of monozygotic twins with inflammatory bowel disease. After re-calling the 5' RACE reads, TCRdb lists one entry per CDR3 protein, DNA absent. This sample's table has 300,000 to 400,000 distinct CDR3 sequences. Sequenced: blood. The source is a human donor with ulcerative colitis or Crohn's disease, or a healthy co-twin of an affected twin (not recorded which). Both conserved end residues are part of each CDR3.

v_call	j_call	cdr3_aa
TRBV14	TRBJ1-1	CASSPFSGLNPMNTEAFF
TRBV7-2	TRBJ2-7	CASSYDRYYEQYF
TRBV10-3	TRBJ2-7	CAISESRDENEQYF
TRBV7-2	TRBJ1-3	CASSLAKTAGNTIYF
TRBV11-2	TRBJ2-1	CASSLVGAGELFDEQFF
TRBV28	TRBJ2-5	CASSSLAGDQETQYF
TRBV19	TRBJ2-7	CASSISPGSSYEQYF
TRBV7-9	TRBJ1-1	CASSDTGNGNTEAFF
TRBV7-2	TRBJ2-7	CASSFDSGQGYEQYF
TRBV15	TRBJ1-6	CATSRDRGVRNSPLHF
TRBV4-3	TRBJ2-7	CASSQDRGEEQYF
TRBV7-9	TRBJ2-7	CASSLGLAGQEQYF
TRBV12-3/TRBV12-4	TRBJ2-1	CASIEGPGGFVNEQFF
TRBV29-1	TRBJ1-1	CSVGDRMNTEAFF
TRBV9	TRBJ2-5	CASSVGRRQGAQETQYF
TRBV2	TRBJ2-5	CASSTTSGGVFGETQYF
TRBV18	TRBJ1-2	CASSPASTYYGYTF
TRBV18	TRBJ2-1	CASSPPNGGPSYNEQFF
TRBV7-2	TRBJ2-7	CASSLGPRSYEQYF
TRBV7-2	TRBJ2-1	CASSWAPVNEQFF
TRBV12-3/TRBV12-4	TRBJ2-7	CASSLWWGGPNSYEQYF
TRBV30	TRBJ2-7	CAWRQSYEQYF
TRBV12-3/TRBV12-4	TRBJ2-2	CASSSLTANTGELFF
TRBV5-1	TRBJ1-1	CASSGQGRWTEAFF
TRBV10-2	TRBJ2-3	CASTWTGNSDTQYF
TRBV7-3	TRBJ2-2	CASSFGVGELFF
TRBV9	TRBJ1-2	CASSVTGGANYGYTF
TRBV7-2	TRBJ2-1	CASSLRPEGEQFF
TRBV5-1	TRBJ1-6	CASSYANSPLHF
TRBV7-9	TRBJ1-2	CASSFDYYGYTF
TRBV20-1	TRBJ2-1	CSARGLKAGGYNEQFF
TRBV20-1	TRBJ1-1	CSASRSEFSAEAFF
TRBV7-2	TRBJ1-1	CASSLRTGVEAFF
TRBV3-1	TRBJ2-5	CASSQERLAGRATQYF
TRBV6-5	TRBJ1-2	CASTYGINYGYTF
TRBV28	TRBJ2-7	CASSFREILSEQYF
TRBV7-8	TRBJ2-3	CASSFQGAGVVTDTQYF
TRBV20-1	TRBJ2-5	CSAYRDRDWETQYF
TRBV27	TRBJ2-1	CASSLIDGVNEQFF